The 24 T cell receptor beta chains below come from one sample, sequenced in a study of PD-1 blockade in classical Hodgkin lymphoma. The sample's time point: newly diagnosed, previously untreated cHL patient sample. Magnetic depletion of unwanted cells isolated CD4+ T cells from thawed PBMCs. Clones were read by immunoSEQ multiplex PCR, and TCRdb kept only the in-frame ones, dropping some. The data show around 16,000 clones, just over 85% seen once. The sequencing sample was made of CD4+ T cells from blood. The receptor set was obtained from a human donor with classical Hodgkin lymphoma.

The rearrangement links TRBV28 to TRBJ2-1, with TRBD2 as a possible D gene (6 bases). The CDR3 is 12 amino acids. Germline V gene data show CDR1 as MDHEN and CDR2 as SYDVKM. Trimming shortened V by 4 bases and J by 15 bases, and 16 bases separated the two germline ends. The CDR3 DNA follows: TGTGCCAGCAGTTCGGGGGTAGGGGAGAGGTTCTTC. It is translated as CASSSGVGERFF.

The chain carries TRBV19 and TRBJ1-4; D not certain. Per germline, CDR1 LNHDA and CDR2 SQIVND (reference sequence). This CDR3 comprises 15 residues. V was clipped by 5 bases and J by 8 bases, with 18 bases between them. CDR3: CASSPYNPSEEKLFF. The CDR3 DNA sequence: TGTGCCAGTAGTCCATATAACCCCTCCGAGGAAAAACTGTTTTTT.

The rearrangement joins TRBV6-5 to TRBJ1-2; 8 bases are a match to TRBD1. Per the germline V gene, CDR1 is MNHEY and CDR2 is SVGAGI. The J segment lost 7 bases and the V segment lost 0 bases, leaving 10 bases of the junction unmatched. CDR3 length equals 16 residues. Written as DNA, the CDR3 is TGTGCCAGCAGTTACTCGGGCCAGGGGGCGCTCAGTGGCTACACCTTC. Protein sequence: CASSYSGQGALSGYTF.

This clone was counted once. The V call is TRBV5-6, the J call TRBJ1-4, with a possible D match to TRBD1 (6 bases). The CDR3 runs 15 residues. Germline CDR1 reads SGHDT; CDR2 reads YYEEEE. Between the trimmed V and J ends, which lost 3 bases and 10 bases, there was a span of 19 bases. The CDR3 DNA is TGTGCCAGCAGCTGGCTACATGACCTACAGGGAAAACTGTTTTTT. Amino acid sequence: CASSWLHDLQGKLFF.

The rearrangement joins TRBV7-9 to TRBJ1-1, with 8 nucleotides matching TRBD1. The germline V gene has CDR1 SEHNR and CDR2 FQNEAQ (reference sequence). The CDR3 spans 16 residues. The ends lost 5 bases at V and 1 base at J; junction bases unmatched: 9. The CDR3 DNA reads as TGTGCCAGCAGCCCTTCACCCGGGACAGGGAACACTGAAGCTTTCTTT. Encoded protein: CASSPSPGTGNTEAFF.

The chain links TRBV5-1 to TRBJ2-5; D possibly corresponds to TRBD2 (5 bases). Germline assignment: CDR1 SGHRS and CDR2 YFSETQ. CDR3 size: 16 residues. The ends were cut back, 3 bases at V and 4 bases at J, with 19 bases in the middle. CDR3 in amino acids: CASSSRTTKSAETQYF. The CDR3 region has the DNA TGCGCCAGCAGCTCCCGCACGACTAAGAGTGCAGAGACCCAGTACTTC.

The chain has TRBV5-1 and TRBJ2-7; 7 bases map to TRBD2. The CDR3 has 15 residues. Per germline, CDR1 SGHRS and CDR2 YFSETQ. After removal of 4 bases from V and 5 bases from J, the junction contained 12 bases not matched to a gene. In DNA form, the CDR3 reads TGCGCCAGCAGCCGGAGCGGGACCCCAGACGACGAGCAGTACTTC. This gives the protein CASSRSGTPDDEQYF.

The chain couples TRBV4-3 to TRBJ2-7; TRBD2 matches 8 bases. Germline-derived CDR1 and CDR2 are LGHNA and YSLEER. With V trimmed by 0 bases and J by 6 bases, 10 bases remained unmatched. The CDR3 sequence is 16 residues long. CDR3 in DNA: TGCGCCAGCAGCCAAGATCTATGGCGGGGGGCAAGCGAGCAGTACTTC. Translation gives CASSQDLWRGASEQYF.

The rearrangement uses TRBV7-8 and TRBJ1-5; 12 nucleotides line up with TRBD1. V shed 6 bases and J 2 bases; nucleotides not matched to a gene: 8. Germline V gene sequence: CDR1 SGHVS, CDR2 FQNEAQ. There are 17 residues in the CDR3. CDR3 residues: CASRRDRGRGGNQPQHF. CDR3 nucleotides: TGTGCCAGCAGAAGGGACAGGGGGCGAGGAGGCAATCAGCCCCAGCATTTT.

The CDR3 bases are TGCAGCGTTGAAGATCCCCCCGGGACACGCATAAAGGAGTTCTTC. Translation: CSVEDPPGTRIKEFF. This sequence joins TRBV29-1 and TRBJ2-1, with D tentatively TRBD1 (6 bases). Germline-derived CDR1 and CDR2 are SQVTM and ANQGSEA. Trimming removed 0 bases from V and 14 bases from J, with 23 bases in between. The CDR3 runs 15 residues.

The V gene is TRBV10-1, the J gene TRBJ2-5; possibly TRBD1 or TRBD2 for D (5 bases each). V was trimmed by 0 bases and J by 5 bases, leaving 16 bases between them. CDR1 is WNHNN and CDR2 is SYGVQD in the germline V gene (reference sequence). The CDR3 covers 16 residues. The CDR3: CASSESTGINRETQYF. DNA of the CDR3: TGCGCCAGCAGTGAGTCGACCGGGATTAACAGGGAGACCCAGTACTTC.

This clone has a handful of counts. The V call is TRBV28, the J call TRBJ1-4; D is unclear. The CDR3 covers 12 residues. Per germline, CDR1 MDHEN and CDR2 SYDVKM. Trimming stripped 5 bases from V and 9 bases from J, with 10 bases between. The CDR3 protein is CASSARIQKLFF. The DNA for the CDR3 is TGTGCCAGCAGTGCAAGGATCCAAAAACTGTTTTTT.

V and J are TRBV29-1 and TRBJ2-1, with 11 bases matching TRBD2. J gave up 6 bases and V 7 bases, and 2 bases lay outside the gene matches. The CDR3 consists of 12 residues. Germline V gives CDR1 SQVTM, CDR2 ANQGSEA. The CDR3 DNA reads TGCAGCGGGGGGACTAGCGGCAATGAGCAGTTCTTC. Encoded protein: CSGGTSGNEQFF.

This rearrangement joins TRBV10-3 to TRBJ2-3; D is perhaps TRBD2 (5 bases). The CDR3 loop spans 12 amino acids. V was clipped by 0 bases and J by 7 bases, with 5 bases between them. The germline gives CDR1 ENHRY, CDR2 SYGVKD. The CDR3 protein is CAISESGNTQYF. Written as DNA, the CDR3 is TGTGCCATCAGTGAGTCCGGGAATACGCAGTATTTT.

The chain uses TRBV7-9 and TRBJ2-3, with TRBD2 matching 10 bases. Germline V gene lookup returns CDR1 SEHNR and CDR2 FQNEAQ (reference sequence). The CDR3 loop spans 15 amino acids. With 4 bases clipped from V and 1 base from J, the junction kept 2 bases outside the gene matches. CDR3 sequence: CASSSSGGRTDTQYF. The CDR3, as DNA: TGTGCCAGCAGCTCTAGCGGGGGCCGCACAGATACGCAGTATTTT. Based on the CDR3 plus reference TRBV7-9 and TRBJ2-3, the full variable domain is DTGVSQNPRHKITKRGQNVTFRCDPISEHNRLYWYRQTLGQGPEFLTYFQNEAQLEKSRLLSDRFSAERPKGSFSTLEIQRTEQGDSAMYLCASSSSGGRTDTQYFGPGTRLTVL.

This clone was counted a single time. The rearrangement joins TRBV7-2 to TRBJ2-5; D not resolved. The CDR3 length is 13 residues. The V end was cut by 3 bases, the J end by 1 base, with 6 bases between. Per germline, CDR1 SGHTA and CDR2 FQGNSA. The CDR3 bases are TGTGCCAGCAGCTTGTCCCGCCAAGAGACCCAGTACTTC. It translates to CASSLSRQETQYF.

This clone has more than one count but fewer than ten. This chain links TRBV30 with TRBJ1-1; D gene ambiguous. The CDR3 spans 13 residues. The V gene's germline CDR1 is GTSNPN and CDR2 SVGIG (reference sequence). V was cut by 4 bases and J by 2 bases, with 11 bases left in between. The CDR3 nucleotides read TGTGCCTGGACTGTCATCTACAACACTGAAGCTTTCTTT. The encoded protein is CAWTVIYNTEAFF.

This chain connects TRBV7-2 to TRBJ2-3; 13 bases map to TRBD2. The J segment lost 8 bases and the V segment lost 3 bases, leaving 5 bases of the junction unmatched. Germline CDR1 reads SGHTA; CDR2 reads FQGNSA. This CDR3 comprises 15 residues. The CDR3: CASSLWTSGSTTQYF. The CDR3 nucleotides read TGTGCCAGCAGCTTGTGGACTAGCGGGAGTACTACGCAGTATTTT.

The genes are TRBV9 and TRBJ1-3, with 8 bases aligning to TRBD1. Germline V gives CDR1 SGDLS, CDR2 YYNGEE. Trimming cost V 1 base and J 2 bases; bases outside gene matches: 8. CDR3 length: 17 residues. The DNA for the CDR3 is TGTGCCAGCAGCGTAACCGGTGGGACAGGTACTGGAAACACCATATATTTT. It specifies CASSVTGGTGTGNTIYF.

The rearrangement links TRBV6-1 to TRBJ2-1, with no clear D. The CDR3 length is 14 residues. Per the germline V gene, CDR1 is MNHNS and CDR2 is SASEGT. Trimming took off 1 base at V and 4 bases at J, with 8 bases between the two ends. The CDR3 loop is CASSEGPRYNEQFF. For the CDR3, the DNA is TGTGCCAGCAGTGAAGGGCCCAGGTACAATGAGCAGTTCTTC.

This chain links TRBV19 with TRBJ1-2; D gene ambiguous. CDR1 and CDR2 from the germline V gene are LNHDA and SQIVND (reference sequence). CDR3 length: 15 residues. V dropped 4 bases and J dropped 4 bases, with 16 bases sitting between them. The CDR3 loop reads CASSKSVGSFYGYTF. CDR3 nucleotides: TGTGCCAGTAGTAAATCGGTCGGCAGTTTCTATGGCTACACCTTC.

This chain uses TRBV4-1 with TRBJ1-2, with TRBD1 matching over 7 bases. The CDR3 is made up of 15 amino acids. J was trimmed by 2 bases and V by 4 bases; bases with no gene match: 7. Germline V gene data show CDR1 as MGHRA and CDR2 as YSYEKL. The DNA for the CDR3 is TGCGCCAGCAGCCGCCGGGACAGCCAGAACTATGGCTACACCTTC. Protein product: CASSRRDSQNYGYTF.

The CDR3 bases are TGTGCCAGCAGCTTAGGGACTAGCTGGGTCGGGCAGTACTTC. As protein: CASSLGTSWVGQYF. The J gene is TRBJ2-7, the V gene TRBV7-9; 8 bases fit TRBD2. CDR3 size: 14 residues. Trimming took 1 base from V and 9 from J; bases not matched to a gene: 8. Germline V gene data show CDR1 as SEHNR and CDR2 as FQNEAQ (reference sequence). Based on the CDR3 plus reference TRBV7-9 and TRBJ2-7, the full variable domain is DTGVSQNPRHKITKRGQNVTFRCDPISEHNRLYWYRQTLGQGPEFLTYFQNEAQLEKSRLLSDRFSAERPKGSFSTLEIQRTEQGDSAMYLCASSLGTSWVGQYFGPGTRLTVT.

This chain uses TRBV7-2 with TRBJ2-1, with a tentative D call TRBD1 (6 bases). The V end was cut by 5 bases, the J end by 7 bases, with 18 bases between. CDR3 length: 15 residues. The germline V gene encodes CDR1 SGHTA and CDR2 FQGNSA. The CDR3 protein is CASSPGTYSGNEQFF. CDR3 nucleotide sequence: TGTGCCAGCAGCCCTGGGACATACTCCGGGAATGAGCAGTTCTTC.